This T cell receptor beta chain emerged from a study of shared clonotypes between healthy human individuals. Trimming took 2 bases from V and 2 from J, leaving 11 bases between them. This CDR3 region has 15 residues. CDR1 is SGHTS, CDR2 YDEGEE, per germline. CD8 cells classed as naive were CD45RO-negative and positively selected for CCR7, excluding terminally differentiated effector memory CD45RA+ cells. Data came from immunoSEQ multiplex PCR; TCRdb stores just in-frame clones and leaves some out. The data contain hundreds of thousands of clones, 92% of them singletons. The sample comprised naive CD8+ T cells sorted from blood. The rearrangement links TRBV5-8 to TRBJ2-1; a weak D match, TRBD2 (6 bases). This clonotype originated in a man aged 25 to 40 in good health. CDR3 region: CASSFYTGAYNEQFF. The CDR3 DNA is TGTGCCAGCAGCTTTTATACGGGAGCCTACAATGAGCAGTTCTTC.